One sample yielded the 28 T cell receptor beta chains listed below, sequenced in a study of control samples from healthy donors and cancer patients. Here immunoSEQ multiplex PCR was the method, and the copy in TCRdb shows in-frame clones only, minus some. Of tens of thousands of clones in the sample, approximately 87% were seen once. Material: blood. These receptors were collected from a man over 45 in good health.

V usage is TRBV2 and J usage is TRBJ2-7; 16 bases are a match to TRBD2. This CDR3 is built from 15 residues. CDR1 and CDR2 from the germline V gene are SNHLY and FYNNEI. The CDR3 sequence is CARSPGLAGGGEQYV. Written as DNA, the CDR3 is TGTGCCCGCAGTCCGGGACTAGCGGGGGGGGGAGAGCAGTACGTC.

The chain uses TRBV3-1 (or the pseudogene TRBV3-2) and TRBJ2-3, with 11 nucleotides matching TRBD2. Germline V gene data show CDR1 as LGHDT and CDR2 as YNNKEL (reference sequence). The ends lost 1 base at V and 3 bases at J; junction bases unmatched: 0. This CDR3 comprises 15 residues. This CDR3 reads CASSQGTSGTDTQYF. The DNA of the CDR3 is TGTGCCAGCAGCCAAGGGACTAGCGGGACAGATACGCAGTATTTT.

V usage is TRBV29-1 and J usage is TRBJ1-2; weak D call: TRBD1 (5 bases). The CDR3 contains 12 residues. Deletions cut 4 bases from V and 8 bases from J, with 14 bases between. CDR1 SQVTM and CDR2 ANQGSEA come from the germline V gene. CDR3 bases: TGCAGCGTTGGCGGCAGGGCTGAAGGCTACACCTTC. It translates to CSVGGRAEGYTF.

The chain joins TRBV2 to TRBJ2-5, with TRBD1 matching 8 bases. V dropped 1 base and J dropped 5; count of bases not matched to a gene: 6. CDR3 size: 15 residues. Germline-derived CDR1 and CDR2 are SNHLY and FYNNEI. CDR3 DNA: TGTGCCAGCAGTGAAGTTGAAACAGGGGGGGAGACCCAGTACTTC. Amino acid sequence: CASSEVETGGETQYF. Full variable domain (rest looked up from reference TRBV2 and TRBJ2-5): EPEVTQTPSHQVTQMGQEVILRCVPISNHLYFYWYRQILGQKVEFLVSFYNNEISEKSEIFDDQFSVERPDGSNFTLKIRSTKLEDSAMYFCASSEVETGGETQYFGPGTRLLVL.

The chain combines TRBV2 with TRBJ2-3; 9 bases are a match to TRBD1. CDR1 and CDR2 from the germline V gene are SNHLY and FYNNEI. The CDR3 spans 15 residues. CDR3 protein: CGMKERTGETDTQYF. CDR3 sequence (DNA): TGTGGAATGAAAGAAAGGACAGGGGAAACAGATACGCAGTATTTT.

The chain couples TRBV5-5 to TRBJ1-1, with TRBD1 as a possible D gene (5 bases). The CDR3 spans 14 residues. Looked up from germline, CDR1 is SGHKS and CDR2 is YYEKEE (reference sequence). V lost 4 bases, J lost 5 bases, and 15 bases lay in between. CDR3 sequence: CASSRGGSGTEAFF. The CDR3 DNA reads TGTGCCAGCAGCAGGGGTGGGAGTGGGACTGAAGCTTTCTTT.

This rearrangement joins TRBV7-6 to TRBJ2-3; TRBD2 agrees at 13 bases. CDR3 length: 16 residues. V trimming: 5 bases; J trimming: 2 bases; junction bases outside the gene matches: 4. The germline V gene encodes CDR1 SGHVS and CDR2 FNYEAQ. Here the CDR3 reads CASSKLAGGYTDTQYF. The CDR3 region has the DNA TGTGCCAGCAGCAAACTAGCGGGGGGGTACACAGATACGCAGTATTTT.

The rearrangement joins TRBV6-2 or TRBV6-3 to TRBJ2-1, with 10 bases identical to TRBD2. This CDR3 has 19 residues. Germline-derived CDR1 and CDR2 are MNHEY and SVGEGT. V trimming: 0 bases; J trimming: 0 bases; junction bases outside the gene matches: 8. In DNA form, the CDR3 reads TGTGCCAGCAGTTACTCGTACTTTAGCGGGGGGCACTCCTACAATGAGCAGTTCTTC. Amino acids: CASSYSYFSGGHSYNEQFF.

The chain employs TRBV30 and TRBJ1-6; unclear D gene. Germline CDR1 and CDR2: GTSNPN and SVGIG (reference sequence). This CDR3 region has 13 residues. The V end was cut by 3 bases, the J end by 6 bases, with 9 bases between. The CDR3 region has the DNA TGTGCCTGGAGGTGGGCCCTTAATTCACCCCTCCACTTT. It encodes CAWRWALNSPLHF.

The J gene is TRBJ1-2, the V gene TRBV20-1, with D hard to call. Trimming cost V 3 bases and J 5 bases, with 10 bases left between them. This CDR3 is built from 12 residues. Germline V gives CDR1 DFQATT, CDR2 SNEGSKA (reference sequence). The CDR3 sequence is CSASKGSYGYTF. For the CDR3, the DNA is TGCAGTGCTAGTAAGGGTTCATATGGCTACACCTTC.

The CDR3 bases are TGTGCCTGGGACAGGAATCCTGGAAACACCATATATTTT. Translated, it gives CAWDRNPGNTIYF. This rearrangement joins TRBV30 to TRBJ1-3; possible D gene TRBD1, 6 bases. Germline assignment: CDR1 GTSNPN and CDR2 SVGIG (reference sequence). With 5 bases removed from V and 2 bases from J, the gap between germline ends came to 10 bases. The CDR3 runs 13 residues.

The CDR3 loop reads CASSQGGGNQETQYF. CDR3 bases: TGTGCCAGCAGCCAAGGCGGGGGGAACCAAGAGACCCAGTACTTC. The V call is TRBV3-1 (or the pseudogene TRBV3-2), the J call TRBJ2-5; the match to TRBD2 covers 8 bases. Trimming at V came to 1 base and at J to 0 bases, leaving 1 base not matched to a gene. The CDR3 loop spans 15 amino acids. CDR1 and CDR2 (germline): LGHDT, YNNKEL (reference sequence).

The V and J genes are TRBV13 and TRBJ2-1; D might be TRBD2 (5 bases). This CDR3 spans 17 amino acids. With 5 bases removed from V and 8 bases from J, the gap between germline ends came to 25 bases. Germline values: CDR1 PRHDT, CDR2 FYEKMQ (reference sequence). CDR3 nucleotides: TGTGCCAGCAGCAAGCCAGTAGGGCTAGCAGTCTCGCATGAGCAGTTCTTC. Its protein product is CASSKPVGLAVSHEQFF.

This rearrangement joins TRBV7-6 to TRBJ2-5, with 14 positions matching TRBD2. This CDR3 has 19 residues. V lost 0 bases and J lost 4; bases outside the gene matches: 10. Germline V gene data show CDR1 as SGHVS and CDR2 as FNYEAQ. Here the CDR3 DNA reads TGTGCCAGCAGCTTAGCGGGGACTAGCGGGGGCGGAAGACGAGAGACCCAGTACTTC. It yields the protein CASSLAGTSGGGRRETQYF.

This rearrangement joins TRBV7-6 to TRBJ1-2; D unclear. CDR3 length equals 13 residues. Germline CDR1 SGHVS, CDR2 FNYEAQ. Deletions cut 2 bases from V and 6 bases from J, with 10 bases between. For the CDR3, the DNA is TGTGCCAGCAGCTTAAACGGGTTGGATGGCTACACCTTC. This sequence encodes CASSLNGLDGYTF.

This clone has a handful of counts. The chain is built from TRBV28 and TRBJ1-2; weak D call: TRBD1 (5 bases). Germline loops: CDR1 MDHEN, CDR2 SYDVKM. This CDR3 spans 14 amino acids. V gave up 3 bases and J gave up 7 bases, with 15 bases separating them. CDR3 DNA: TGTGCCAGCAGTTTGGGCCAGGGTGGCGGTGGCTACACCTTC. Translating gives CASSLGQGGGGYTF.

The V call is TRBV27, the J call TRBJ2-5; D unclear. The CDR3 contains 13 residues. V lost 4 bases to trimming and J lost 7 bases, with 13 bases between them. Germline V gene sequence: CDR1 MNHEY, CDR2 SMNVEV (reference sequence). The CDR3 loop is CASSSFFPGTQYF. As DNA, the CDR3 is TGTGCCAGCAGTTCTTTTTTCCCAGGGACCCAGTACTTC.

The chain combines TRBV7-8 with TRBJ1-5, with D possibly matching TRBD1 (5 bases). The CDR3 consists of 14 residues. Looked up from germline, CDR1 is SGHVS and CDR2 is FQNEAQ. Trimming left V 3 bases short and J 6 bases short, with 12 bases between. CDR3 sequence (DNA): TGTGCCAGCAGCTTTTTGGGGGAGTTTCAGCCCCAGCATTTT. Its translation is CASSFLGEFQPQHF.

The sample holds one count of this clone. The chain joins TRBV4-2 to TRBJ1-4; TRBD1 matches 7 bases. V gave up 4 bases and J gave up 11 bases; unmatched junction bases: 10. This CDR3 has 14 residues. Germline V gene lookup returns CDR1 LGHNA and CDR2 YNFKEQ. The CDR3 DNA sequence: TGTGCCAGCAGCCGCTCCTCAGGGGGGGACAAACTGTTTTTT. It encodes CASSRSSGGDKLFF.

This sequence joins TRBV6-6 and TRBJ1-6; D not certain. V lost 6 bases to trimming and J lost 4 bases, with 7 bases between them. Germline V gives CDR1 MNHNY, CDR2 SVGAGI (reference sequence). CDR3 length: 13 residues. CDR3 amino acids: CASSQDYNSPLHF. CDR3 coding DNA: TGTGCCAGCAGCCAGGATTATAATTCACCCCTCCACTTT.

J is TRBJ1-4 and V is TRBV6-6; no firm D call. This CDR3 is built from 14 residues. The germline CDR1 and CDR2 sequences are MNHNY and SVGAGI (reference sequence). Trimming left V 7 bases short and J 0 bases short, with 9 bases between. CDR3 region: CASIRGSTNEKLFF. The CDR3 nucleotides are TGTGCCAGCATTCGGGGATCAACTAATGAAAAACTGTTTTTT.

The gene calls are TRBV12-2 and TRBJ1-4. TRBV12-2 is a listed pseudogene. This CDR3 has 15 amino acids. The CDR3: CASRLPPAAGEKLFF. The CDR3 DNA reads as TGTGCAAGTCGCTTACCGCCGGCGGCGGGAGAAAAACTGTTTTTT.

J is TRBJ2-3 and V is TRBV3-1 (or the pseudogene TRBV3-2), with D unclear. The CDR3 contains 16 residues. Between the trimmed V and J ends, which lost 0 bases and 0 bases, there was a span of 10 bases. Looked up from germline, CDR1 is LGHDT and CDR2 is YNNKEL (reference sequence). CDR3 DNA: TGTGCCAGCAGCCAAGATCTTTGGACGAGCACAGATACGCAGTATTTT. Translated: CASSQDLWTSTDTQYF.

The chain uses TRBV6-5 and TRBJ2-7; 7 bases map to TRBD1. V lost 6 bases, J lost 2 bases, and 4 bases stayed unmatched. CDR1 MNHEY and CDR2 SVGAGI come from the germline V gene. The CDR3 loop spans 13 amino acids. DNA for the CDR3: TGTGCCAGCAGAACAGGGGTCGCCTACGAGCAGTACTTC. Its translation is CASRTGVAYEQYF.

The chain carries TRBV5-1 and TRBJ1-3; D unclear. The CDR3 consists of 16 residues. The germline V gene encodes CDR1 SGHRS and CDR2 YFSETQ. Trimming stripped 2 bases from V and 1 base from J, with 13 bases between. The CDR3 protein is CASSLGREASGNTIYF. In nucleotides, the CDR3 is TGCGCCAGCAGCTTAGGAAGGGAAGCATCTGGAAACACCATATATTTT.

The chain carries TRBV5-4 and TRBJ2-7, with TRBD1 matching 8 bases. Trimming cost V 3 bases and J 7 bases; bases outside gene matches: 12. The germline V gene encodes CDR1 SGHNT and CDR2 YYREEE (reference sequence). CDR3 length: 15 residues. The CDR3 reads CASSSYRGNLWEQYF. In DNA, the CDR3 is TGTGCCAGCAGCTCCTACAGGGGGAACCTTTGGGAGCAGTACTTC.

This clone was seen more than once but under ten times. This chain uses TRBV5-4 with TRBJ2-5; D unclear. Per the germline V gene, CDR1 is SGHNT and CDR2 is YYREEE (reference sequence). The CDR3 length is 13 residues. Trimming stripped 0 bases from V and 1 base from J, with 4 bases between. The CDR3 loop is CASSLDFQETQYF. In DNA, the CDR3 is TGTGCCAGCAGCTTGGACTTCCAAGAGACCCAGTACTTC.

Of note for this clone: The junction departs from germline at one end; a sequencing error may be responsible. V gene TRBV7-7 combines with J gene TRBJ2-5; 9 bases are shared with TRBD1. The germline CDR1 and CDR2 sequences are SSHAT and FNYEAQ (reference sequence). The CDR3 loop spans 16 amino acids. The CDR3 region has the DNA TGTGCTAGCAGCTTAGTAGGGACAGGGCCTCAAGAGACCCAGTACTTC. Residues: CASSLVGTGPQETQYF.